These T cell receptor beta chains were read from a single sample in a study of T cells in Graves' hyperthyroidism and ophthalmopathy. MiXCR was run by TCRdb on the multiplex PCR reads, yielding one entry per CDR3 protein. Seen here are approximately 590,000 distinct CDR3 sequences, approximately 14% observed once, and the top ten hold around 7.8%. What was sequenced was blood. These receptors originate from a woman in her twenties or thirties with Graves' hyperthyroidism. Both conserved end residues are part of each CDR3. A D gene is named only where the DNA matches it firmly. For some rows the clone size is stated as once, few or many, or as a class when expanded; others skip it.

TRBJ2-6	many	.	TRBV18	CASSLGSSGANVLTF	TGTGCCAGCTCACTCGGGTCCTCTGGGGCCAACGTCCTGACTTTC
TRBJ2-6	.	.	TRBV5-1	CASSPHTSGANVLTF	TGCGCCAGCAGCCCTCACACGTCTGGGGCCAACGTCCTGACTTTC
TRBJ2-2	many	.	TRBV6-1	CASRTAHGGRYTGELFF	TGTGCCAGCAGGACGGCTCACGGGGGACGGTACACCGGGGAGCTGTTTTTT
TRBJ2-3	.	.	TRBV19	CASSMFAAGTDTQCF	.
TRBJ2-7	.	.	TRBV6-1	CASADGTYEQYF	TGTGCCAGCGCGGACGGGACCTACGAGCAGTACTTC
TRBJ2-3	once	TRBD2	TRBV30	CAWSLGLAGYEGDTQYF	TGTGCCTGGAGTTTAGGATTAGCGGGATATGAAGGGGATACGCAGTATTTT
TRBJ2-7	.	TRBD1	TRBV20-1	CSANDRDRGTYEQYF	TGCAGTGCTAATGACCGGGACAGGGGAACCTACGAGCAGTACTTC
TRBJ1-2	.	.	TRBV6-1	CASSETFTGFNYGYTF	TGTGCCAGCAGTGAAACCTTCACAGGATTTAACTATGGCTACACCTTC
TRBJ2-2	few	TRBD1	TRBV7-9	CASSGRQGAINTGELFF	TGTGCCAGCAGCGGGAGACAGGGGGCGATTAACACCGGGGAGCTGTTTTTT
TRBJ2-2	few	.	TRBV27	CASSLGPGGRTGELFF	TGTGCCAGCAGTTTAGGGCCAGGAGGAAGGACCGGGGAGCTGTTTTTT
TRBJ1-6	few	.	TRBV28	CASSLLMGSDNSPLHF	TGTGCCAGCAGTTTATTGATGGGGTCCGATAATTCACCCCTCCACTTT
TRBJ2-7	.	.	TRBV9	CASSAGRKTYEQYF	TGTGCCAGCAGCGCAGGACGTAAAACCTACGAGCAGTACTTC
TRBJ2-2	few	.	TRBV7-9	CASSVAGERGLFF	TGTGCCAGCAGCGTAGCCGGGGAGAGGGGACTGTTTTTT
TRBJ1-5	few	.	TRBV6-2/TRBV6-3	CASSPRGTGNQPQHF	TGTGCCAGCAGCCCCAGGGGAACCGGCAATCAGCCCCAGCATTTT
TRBJ2-2	few	TRBD1	TRBV9	CASSVQPGQITGELFF	TGTGCCAGCAGCGTTCAACCGGGACAGATAACCGGGGAGCTGTTTTTT
TRBJ2-1	many	TRBD2	TRBV7-2	CASSLAGLVNDEQFF	TGTGCCAGCAGCTTAGCGGGACTAGTTAACGATGAGCAGTTCTTC
TRBJ2-3	many	.	TRBV28	CASNRRGPDTQYF	TGTGCCAGCAACCGCAGGGGTCCAGATACGCAGTATTTT
TRBJ2-3	many	.	TRBV30	CAWSVLKRSGTDTQYF	TGTGCCTGGAGTGTACTGAAGCGGAGCGGCACAGATACGCAGTATTTT
TRBJ2-5	.	TRBD2	TRBV5-1	CASSPSGSTETQYF	TGCGCCAGCAGCCCTAGCGGGAGCACGGAGACCCAGTACTTC
TRBJ1-5	many	.	TRBV11-2	CASSIRGGEPQHF	TGTGCCAGCAGCATCAGGGGAGGGGAGCCCCAGCATTTT
TRBJ2-1	many	TRBD2	TRBV12-3/TRBV12-4	CASSLYSGSSYNEQFF	TGTGCCAGCAGTTTATATAGCGGGAGCTCCTACAATGAGCAGTTCTTC
TRBJ2-7	many	.	TRBV20-1	CSAEQEGGYEQYF	TGCAGTGCTGAACAGGAGGGGGGCTACGAGCAGTACTTC
TRBJ2-7	many	.	TRBV7-9	CASSLDYHYEQYF	TGTGCCAGCAGCTTAGACTATCATTACGAGCAGTACTTC
TRBJ2-4	many	.	TRBV20-1	CSARTLDIQYF	TGCAGTGCGAGGACTCTCGACATTCAGTACTTC
TRBJ2-5	.	TRBD1	TRBV10-1	CASGTGGKETQYF	TGCGCCAGCGGGACAGGGGGGAAAGAGACCCAGTACTTC
TRBJ2-1	many	TRBD2	TRBV20-1	CSASFGGDEQFF	TGCAGTGCTAGTTTCGGGGGGGATGAGCAGTTCTTC
TRBJ2-1	.	.	TRBV9	CASSAMWGGQDANEQFF	TGTGCCAGCAGCGCCATGTGGGGGGGGCAAGACGCCAATGAGCAGTTCTTC
TRBJ2-1	many	TRBD2	TRBV6-1	CASRRGNYNEQFF	TGTGCCAGCAGGCGGGGGAACTACAATGAGCAGTTCTTC
TRBJ2-7	few	TRBD2	TRBV20-1	CSAPTLAGVSYEQYF	TGCAGTGCCCCGACTCTAGCGGGGGTGTCCTACGAGCAGTACTTC
TRBJ2-1	few	.	TRBV19	CASSITYYNGQFF	TGTGCCAGTAGTATAACGTACTACAATGGGCAGTTCTTC
TRBJ2-5	many	.	TRBV29-1	CSVEDVGDRYGETQYF	TGCAGCGTTGAAGATGTTGGTGACAGATATGGGGAGACCCAGTACTTC
TRBJ2-7	few	.	TRBV4-1	CASSQRDLLYEQYF	TGCGCCAGCAGCCAACGCGACTTACTATACGAGCAGTACTTC
TRBJ2-7	many	.	TRBV20-1	CSGTASYEQYF	TGCAGTGGGACTGCTTCCTACGAGCAGTACTTC
TRBJ2-4	.	.	TRBV25-1	CASSEDHSGVKNIQYF	TGTGCCAGCAGTGAAGATCACTCAGGGGTGAAAAACATTCAGTACTTC
TRBJ2-1	many	TRBD2	TRBV5-1	CASSAGLVNEQFF	TGCGCCAGCAGCGCGGGACTAGTAAATGAGCAGTTCTTC
TRBJ1-2	.	.	TRBV29-1	CSVEEAVESNYGYTF	TGCAGCGTTGAAGAGGCCGTCGAGAGTAACTATGGCTACACCTTC
TRBJ2-5	.	.	TRBV5-1	CASSSGGAETQYF	TGCGCCAGCAGCTCGGGCGGGGCAGAGACCCAGTACTTC
TRBJ2-1	many	.	TRBV7-2	CASSYRGSGYSGANNEQFF	TGTGCCAGCAGCTACAGGGGATCGGGATATAGCGGGGCCAACAATGAGCAGTTCTTC
TRBJ2-7	few	TRBD2	TRBV18	CASSPPFLAGGYEQYF	TGTGCCAGCTCACCACCTTTCCTAGCGGGAGGCTACGAGCAGTACTTC
TRBJ2-1	many	TRBD2	TRBV11-2	CASSTGLAYNEQFF	TGTGCCAGCAGCACGGGACTAGCTTACAATGAGCAGTTCTTC
TRBJ2-7	many	TRBD1	TRBV30	CASTGESSYEQYF	TGTGCCTCCACAGGGGAAAGCTCCTACGAGCAGTACTTC
TRBJ1-2	many	TRBD1	TRBV5-1	CASSLGGQRTIYGYTF	TGCGCCAGCAGCTTGGGGGGACAGCGAACCATCTATGGCTACACCTTC
TRBJ2-2	many	.	TRBV29-1	CSVLQDSANTGELFF	TGCAGCGTCCTACAGGACTCTGCGAACACCGGGGAGCTGTTTTTT
TRBJ1-6	many	TRBD1	TRBV12-3/TRBV12-4	CASSRDRDGSPLHF	TGTGCCAGCAGCCGAGACAGGGATGGGTCACCCCTCCACTTT
TRBJ2-7	.	.	TRBV5-4	CASSLELVHEQYF	TGTGCCAGCAGCTTGGAACTAGTCCACGAGCAGTACTTC
TRBJ2-7	many	TRBD2	TRBV10-3	CAISEGKGLAGGPRHEQYF	TGTGCCATCAGTGAGGGTAAGGGCCTAGCGGGAGGGCCTAGGCACGAGCAGTACTTC
TRBJ2-7	many	.	TRBV28	CASSFLRDRSGGYEQYF	TGTGCCAGCAGTTTCCTGCGGGACAGATCCGGGGGGTACGAGCAGTACTTC
TRBJ2-7	few	.	TRBV7-2	CAGRRGGYEQYF	TGTGCCGGCAGAAGAGGAGGGTACGAGCAGTACTTC
TRBJ2-3	.	TRBD2	TRBV20-1	CSADRTSGGGDTQYF	TGCAGTGCTGATAGGACTAGCGGGGGGGGAGATACGCAGTATTTT
TRBJ2-1	many	TRBD2	TRBV7-9	CASSTSGRALYEQFF	TGTGCCAGCAGCACTAGCGGGAGGGCCCTCTATGAGCAGTTCTTC
TRBJ2-3	many	.	TRBV5-6	CASSFKGADTQYF	TGTGCCAGCAGCTTTAAAGGGGCAGATACGCAGTATTTT
TRBJ2-3	many	.	TRBV5-1	CASSPTEGRTDTQYF	TGCGCCAGCAGCCCAACCGAGGGCCGAACAGATACGCAGTATTTT
TRBJ2-3	.	.	TRBV7-3	CASSLGGTRITDTQYF	TGTGCCAGCAGCTTAGGGGGTACTAGAATCACAGATACGCAGTATTTT
TRBJ1-3	.	.	TRBV5-5	CAGSRGTPGNTIYF	TGTGCCGGAAGCCGCGGGACACCTGGAAACACCATATATTTT
TRBJ1-1	.	TRBD1	TRBV7-9	CASSPPGQVNTEAFF	TGTGCCAGCAGTCCACCGGGACAGGTGAACACTGAAGCTTTCTTT
TRBJ2-7	.	TRBD1	TRBV6-1	CASSEEAGTDLYEQYF	TGTGCCAGCAGTGAAGAGGCCGGGACAGACCTCTACGAGCAGTACTTC
TRBJ2-1	many	TRBD2	TRBV27	CASRARLAKENEQFF	TGTGCCTCCCGAGCCAGACTAGCGAAAGAGAATGAGCAGTTCTTC
TRBJ2-3	many	.	TRBV3-1	CASSQVGDTQYF	TGTGCCAGCAGCCAAGTGGGAGATACGCAGTATTTT
TRBJ2-7	.	TRBD2	TRBV7-3	CASSLFPAGTRRGRLYF	TGTGCCAGCAGCTTATTCCCGGCTGGGACTAGGAGGGGGAGGCTGTACTTC